Presented here are 17 T cell receptor beta chains from one specimen sequenced in a study of T cells in Graves' hyperthyroidism and ophthalmopathy. Amplification of TCR beta CDR3 regions used RNA as the template. Primed by the HTBI set, a first-round RT-PCR was run on the TCR CDR3. TCRdb analysed the multiplex PCR reads with MiXCR anew, one entry per CDR3 protein. The repertoire holds some 270,000 distinct CDR3 sequences, with approximately 15% as singletons. The sample taken for sequencing was blood. All receptors derive from a middle-aged woman with Graves' hyperthyroidism.

Ten or more counts support this clonotype. V usage is TRBV6-1 and J usage is TRBJ2-4; a weak D match, TRBD1 (6 bases). The CDR3 covers 13 residues. The V and J ends lost 4 bases and 7 bases respectively, with 11 bases between them. Looked up from germline, CDR1 is MNHNS and CDR2 is SASEGT. CDR3 region: CASSATGKNIQYF. The CDR3 DNA is TGTGCCAGCAGTGCCACAGGGAAGAACATTCAGTACTTC.

The rearrangement joins TRBV29-1 to TRBJ2-2; no definite D call. The CDR3 consists of 13 residues. Trimming left V 4 bases short and J 0 bases short, with 6 bases between. Germline V gene lookup returns CDR1 SQVTM and CDR2 ANQGSEA. CDR3 bases: TGCAGCGTTGGGCTAACGAACACCGGGGAGCTGTTTTTT. Translating it yields CSVGLTNTGELFF.

This clonotype was seen at least ten times. The rearrangement uses TRBV7-9 and TRBJ2-1; TRBD2 might be the D (5 bases). The CDR3 has 12 residues. Trimming left V 5 bases short and J 8 bases short, with 10 bases between. Per germline, CDR1 SEHNR and CDR2 FQNEAQ (reference sequence). CDR3 in DNA: TGTGCCAGCAGCAAGAGGGTTGATGAGCAGTTCTTC. Translation gives CASSKRVDEQFF.

The J gene is TRBJ1-5, the V gene TRBV10-3; a weak D match, TRBD1 (5 bases). V dropped 3 bases and J dropped 6 bases, with 12 bases sitting between them. Germline assignment: CDR1 ENHRY and CDR2 SYGVKD. This CDR3 is 14 amino acids long. CDR3 sequence: CAISEEGRIQPQHF. CDR3 coding DNA: TGTGCCATCAGTGAAGAGGGGAGGATTCAGCCCCAGCATTTT.

CDR3 sequence: CASSTNPLINQPQHF. CDR3 coding DNA: TGCGCCAGCAGCACCAACCCCCTGATCAATCAGCCCCAGCATTTT. The chain carries TRBV4-1 and TRBJ1-5; D is uncertain. The V end was cut by 5 bases, the J end by 3 bases, with 14 bases between. The CDR3 spans 15 residues. Germline-derived CDR1 and CDR2 are MGHRA and YSYEKL.

This clonotype was counted at least ten times. The chain uses TRBV7-9 and TRBJ2-6, with 9 bases fitting TRBD1. Germline V gene sequence: CDR1 SEHNR, CDR2 FQNEAQ (reference sequence). V shed 6 bases and J 4 bases; nucleotides not matched to a gene: 4. The CDR3 sequence is 15 residues long. CDR3: CASSYRGLGANVLTF. The CDR3 bases are TGTGCCAGCAGTTACAGGGGGCTCGGGGCCAACGTCCTGACTTTC.

The V call is TRBV4-1, the J call TRBJ2-5, with D perhaps matching TRBD1 (5 bases). The CDR3 is 15 amino acids. Germline lookup yields CDR1 MGHRA and CDR2 YSYEKL. Trimming took 0 bases from V and 4 from J, leaving 12 bases between them. This CDR3 reads CASSQDGAGRETQYF. The CDR3 DNA sequence: TGCGCCAGCAGCCAAGATGGGGCAGGACGAGAGACCCAGTACTTC.

The chain uses TRBV2 and TRBJ1-1; TRBD1 matches 9 bases. Trimming removed 7 bases from V and 12 bases from J; junction bases left unmatched: 18. Looked up from germline, CDR1 is SNHLY and CDR2 is FYNNEI. This CDR3 has 15 amino acids. CDR3 sequence (DNA): TGTGCCAGCAAACTCGCACCGGGACAGGGTGAACTAACTTTCTTT. Translated, it gives CASKLAPGQGELTFF.

This clonotype was recorded many times. The V call is TRBV6-6, the J call TRBJ2-1; D unclear. This CDR3 region has 16 residues. V dropped 2 bases and J dropped 6 bases, with 17 bases sitting between them. The germline CDR1 and CDR2 sequences are MNHNY and SVGAGI (reference sequence). CDR3 loop: CASSYRVPSSANEQFF. The CDR3 bases are TGTGCCAGCAGTTACAGGGTCCCCAGCTCCGCCAATGAGCAGTTCTTC.

On this clonotype itself: Possible read error: a much larger clone is one base away. The V call is TRBV28, the J call TRBJ1-4; D not resolved. The CDR3 is 14 residues long. The V gene's germline CDR1 is MDHEN and CDR2 SYDVKM. CDR3 sequence: CANSLFQDDEKLFF. The CDR3, as DNA: TGTGCCAACAGTTTATTTCAGGATGACGAAAAACTGTTTTTT.

V is TRBV2 and J is TRBJ2-3; 8 bases align to TRBD2. The V and J ends lost 3 bases and 4 bases, in that order; junction bases with no gene match: 3. This CDR3 contains 14 residues. Germline V gene lookup returns CDR1 SNHLY and CDR2 FYNNEI. In nucleotides, the CDR3 is TGTGCCAGCAGTGATAGCGGGACCCCAGATACGCAGTATTTT. Translation: CASSDSGTPDTQYF. The full variable domain, its missing parts supplied by reference TRBV2 and TRBJ2-3, is EPEVTQTPSHQVTQMGQEVILRCVPISNHLYFYWYRQILGQKVEFLVSFYNNEISEKSEIFDDQFSVERPDGSNFTLKIRSTKLEDSAMYFCASSDSGTPDTQYFGPGTRLTVL.

This clonotype was seen ten or more times. The chain uses TRBV28 and TRBJ1-1, with 7 positions matching TRBD1. Germline lookup yields CDR1 MDHEN and CDR2 SYDVKM. V shed 2 bases and J 2 bases; nucleotides not matched to a gene: 5. CDR3 length: 15 amino acids. DNA for the CDR3: TGTGCCAGCAGTTTACCGGACAGGACAAACACTGAAGCTTTCTTT. Translation: CASSLPDRTNTEAFF.

This clonotype appeared a few times. The rearrangement links TRBV19 to TRBJ2-1; TRBD2 is a possible D gene (6 bases). Germline V gene lookup returns CDR1 LNHDA and CDR2 SQIVND (reference sequence). Trimming removed 5 bases at V and 9 bases at J, with 20 bases between. The CDR3 has 15 amino acids. The CDR3: CASSVVFAGSGEQFF. CDR3 bases: TGTGCCAGTAGTGTGGTCTTCGCCGGGAGTGGTGAGCAGTTCTTC.

This clonotype was detected ten times or more. One junction end disagrees with the germline gene, perhaps due to a read error. This rearrangement joins TRBV7-9 to TRBJ1-5, with D possibly matching TRBD1 (5 bases). The CDR3 has 13 residues. Looked up from germline, CDR1 is SEHNR and CDR2 is FQNEAQ (reference sequence). CDR3 region: CASSLEGDQPQHF. The CDR3 bases are TGTGCCAGCAGTTTAGAAGGGGATCAGCCCCAGCATTTT.

This clonotype was recorded many times. V usage is TRBV12-3 or TRBV12-4 and J usage is TRBJ2-3; D is undetermined. Trimming removed 7 bases from V and 2 bases from J, with 13 bases in between. CDR3 length: 14 residues. CDR3 region: CASTNKGFTDTQYF. Here the CDR3 DNA reads TGTGCCAGCACTAATAAGGGTTTCACAGATACGCAGTATTTT.

This clonotype came up many times. The V and J genes are TRBV28 and TRBJ2-3; 8 bases match TRBD2. Germline CDR1 MDHEN, CDR2 SYDVKM. The length of the CDR3 is 14 residues. V lost 10 bases to trimming and J lost 4 bases; unmatched junction nucleotides: 10. The CDR3 protein is CATNAGGGPDTQYF. The CDR3, as DNA: TGTGCCACCAACGCGGGGGGCGGACCAGATACGCAGTATTTT.

In its sample, this clonotype was seen many times. The chain recombines TRBV18 with TRBJ2-3; 7 nucleotides match TRBD2. The CDR3 is made up of 15 amino acids. Germline-derived CDR1 and CDR2 are KGHSH and LQKENI. V dropped 8 bases and J dropped 4; count of bases not matched to a gene: 12. CDR3 amino acids: CASALRGGSSDTQYF. The CDR3 bases are TGTGCCAGCGCACTAAGGGGAGGGAGCTCAGATACGCAGTATTTT.